What follows are 5 T cell receptor beta chains derived from one specimen sequenced in a study of T cell therapy after organ transplantation. The assay was immunoSEQ multiplex PCR, and TCRdb's table has in-frame clones only and misses some. The data show 3,400 or so clones, around 74% seen once. The antigens these receptors bind are not known. The time point is: 4-8 weeks after completion of therapy. The source material was CD8+ T cells from blood, sampled after autologous CMV-specific T cell therapy. These receptors were obtained from a human patient who had received a solid organ transplant and had CMV disease. Some T cells may have come from the graft donor.

By frequency in the sample, this clone is large (0.1 to 1%). V and J are TRBV5-1 and TRBJ2-1; D perhaps matches TRBD2 (5 bases). Germline V lookup: CDR1 SGHRS, CDR2 YFSETQ. CDR3 length equals 16 residues. Trimming stripped 0 bases from V and 2 bases from J, with 12 bases between. As DNA, the CDR3 is TGCGCCAGCAGCTTGGCCGTCGGGGTCCCCTACAATGAGCAGTTCTTC. Its protein is CASSLAVGVPYNEQFF.

The CDR3 reads CASYTGQGTDTQYF. CDR3 in DNA: TGTGCCAGCTACACGGGACAGGGCACAGATACGCAGTATTTT. The chain carries TRBV19 and TRBJ2-3, with 8 bases aligning to TRBD1. The germline V gene has CDR1 LNHDA and CDR2 SQIVND (reference sequence). J was trimmed by 1 base and V by 9 bases; bases with no gene match: 6. This CDR3 region has 14 residues.

V gene TRBV6-4 combines with J gene TRBJ2-1, with 11 bases fitting TRBD1. This CDR3 has 15 residues. The junction had 5 bases not matched to a gene; V was cut back by 2 bases and J by 8 bases. Germline V gives CDR1 MRHNA, CDR2 SNTAGT. The CDR3 reads CASSDVGQGADEQFF. CDR3 coding DNA: TGTGCCAGCAGTGACGTAGGACAGGGGGCTGATGAGCAGTTCTTC.

The genes are TRBV5-6 and TRBJ1-5; D is undetermined. Germline lookup yields CDR1 SGHDT and CDR2 YYEEEE. The CDR3 covers 14 residues. With 2 bases removed from V and 2 bases from J, the gap between germline ends came to 8 bases. The CDR3 is CASSFGVGNQPQHF. In DNA form, the CDR3 reads TGTGCCAGCAGCTTTGGGGTTGGCAATCAGCCCCAGCATTTT.

The CDR3 protein is CAISASQGSTEAFF. The CDR3 DNA follows: TGTGCCATCAGCGCAAGTCAGGGGTCCACTGAAGCTTTCTTT. The chain links TRBV10-3 to TRBJ1-1, with D possibly TRBD1 on 6 matching bases. The CDR3 sequence is 14 residues long. The V end was cut by 6 bases, the J end by 4 bases, with 15 bases between. Per the germline V gene, CDR1 is ENHRY and CDR2 is SYGVKD.